One sample yielded the 18 T cell receptor beta chains listed below, sequenced in a study of control samples from healthy donors and cancer patients. Generated by immunoSEQ multiplex PCR, the TCRdb table keeps only in-frame clones and is missing some. This table holds more than 95,000 clones, around 92% found once. Specimen: PBMCs. Receptor source: an elderly man with head and neck cancer.

The chain recombines TRBV14 with TRBJ2-3; D not resolved. The V and J ends lost 2 bases and 4 bases respectively, with 13 bases between them. The CDR3 length is 15 residues. Looked up from germline, CDR1 is SGHDN and CDR2 is FVKESK. The DNA of the CDR3 is TGTGCCAGCAGCCAACAGGTCCCCTCCGCAGATACGCAGTATTTT. As protein: CASSQQVPSADTQYF. The variable domain in full, with the rest retrieved from reference TRBV14 and TRBJ2-3, is EAGVTQFPSHSVIEKGQTVTLRCDPISGHDNLYWYRRVMGKEIKFLLHFVKESKQDESGMPNNRFLAERTGGTYSTLKVQPAELEDSGVYFCASSQQVPSADTQYFGPGTRLTVL.

This chain uses TRBV18 with TRBJ1-2; 7 bases map to TRBD1. Germline-derived CDR1 and CDR2 are KGHSH and LQKENI. The CDR3 length is 13 residues. Trimming removed 6 bases from V and 8 bases from J; junction bases left unmatched: 9. CDR3 sequence: CASSPDRQGGYTF. The CDR3 coding sequence is TGTGCCAGCTCCCCCGACAGACAGGGAGGCTACACCTTC.

This clone was found once. The V and J genes are TRBV29-1 and TRBJ1-1; D remains unclear. This CDR3 comprises 13 residues. Trimming cost V 4 bases and J 5 bases, with 14 bases left between them. CDR1 and CDR2 (germline): SQVTM, ANQGSEA. The CDR3 DNA follows: TGCAGCGTTGTCGAGCTTCGTGGGACTGAAGCTTTCTTT. Amino acids: CSVVELRGTEAFF.

The chain combines TRBV7-9 with TRBJ2-4, with D perhaps given as TRBD1 or TRBD2 (5 bases each). Trimming shortened V by 1 base and J by 5 bases, and 6 bases separated the two germline ends. The CDR3 spans 13 residues. The germline gives CDR1 SEHNR, CDR2 FQNEAQ (reference sequence). The chain's CDR3 is CASSLVGENIQYF. DNA for the CDR3: TGTGCCAGCAGCTTAGTGGGGGAAAACATTCAGTACTTC.

The CDR3 DNA is TGTGCCAGCAGCGTGAACAGAGGCGCGAACACCGGGGAGCTGTTTTTT. Protein sequence: CASSVNRGANTGELFF. The V call is TRBV5-5, the J call TRBJ2-2; no definite D call. Trimming cost V 4 bases and J 0 bases, with 13 bases left between them. Germline values: CDR1 SGHKS, CDR2 YYEKEE (reference sequence). This CDR3 is built from 16 residues. Supplemented by reference TRBV5-5 and TRBJ2-2, the full variable domain reads DAGVTQSPTHLIKTRGQQVTLRCSPISGHKSVSWYQQVLGQGPQFIFQYYEKEERGRGNFPDRFSARQFPNYSSELNVNALLLGDSALYLCASSVNRGANTGELFFGEGSRLTVL.

The chain joins TRBV10-3 to TRBJ1-6; 9 nucleotides line up with TRBD1. The CDR3 covers 15 residues. V lost 10 bases and J lost 6; bases outside the gene matches: 10. CDR1 is ENHRY and CDR2 is SYGVKD in the germline V gene. CDR3 in DNA: TGTGCCAGCACTGGACAGGGGATTATTAATTCACCCCTCCACTTT. Translating it yields CASTGQGIINSPLHF.

This chain connects TRBV19 to TRBJ1-1, with D uncertain. The length of the CDR3 is 13 residues. Trimming left V 3 bases short and J 1 base short, with 6 bases between. Germline CDR1 reads LNHDA; CDR2 reads SQIVND (reference sequence). CDR3 sequence: CASSMTENTEAFF. The CDR3 nucleotides are TGTGCCAGTAGTATGACGGAGAACACTGAAGCTTTCTTT.

This chain joins TRBV19 and TRBJ1-3; the D is unclear. Trimming left V 5 bases short and J 4 bases short, with 9 bases between. This CDR3 region has 13 residues. Germline CDR1 is LNHDA and CDR2 is SQIVND (reference sequence). CDR3 sequence (DNA): TGTGCCAGTAGTCCTACGGGGGGAAACACCATATATTTT. Its protein product is CASSPTGGNTIYF.

The rearrangement uses TRBV2 and TRBJ1-2; maybe TRBD1 (5 bases). The V gene lost 6 bases and the J gene lost 6 bases, with 23 bases spanning the gap. Germline values: CDR1 SNHLY, CDR2 FYNNEI. The CDR3 runs 16 residues. CDR3 nucleotides: TGTGCCAGCAGGAAGGTAGAGGGGTCGAAAGGGGATGGCTACACCTTC. This translates into CASRKVEGSKGDGYTF.

The rearrangement links TRBV5-1 to TRBJ1-1; D is uncertain. The germline V and J ends were trimmed by 4 bases and 0 bases, with 13 bases remaining between them. This CDR3 region has 15 residues. Per the germline V gene, CDR1 is SGHRS and CDR2 is YFSETQ. The DNA for the CDR3 is TGCGCCAGCAGCACCGGACGGGGAATGAACACTGAAGCTTTCTTT. The encoded protein is CASSTGRGMNTEAFF.

J is TRBJ1-2 and V is TRBV4-1; TRBD1 is a possible D gene (5 bases). The V and J ends lost 1 base and 4 bases respectively, with 10 bases between them. This CDR3 has 14 amino acids. The germline CDR1 and CDR2 sequences are MGHRA and YSYEKL. CDR3 DNA sequence: TGCGCCAGCAGCCAAGGGGGGGACCTCTATGGCTACACCTTC. It encodes CASSQGGDLYGYTF.

This sequence joins TRBV19 and TRBJ1-5, with D unclear. V was shortened by 3 bases and J by 7 bases, with 10 bases between the two germline ends. The germline V gene has CDR1 LNHDA and CDR2 SQIVND (reference sequence). CDR3 length: 13 amino acids. CDR3 residues: CASSMSGRQPQHF. The CDR3 DNA follows: TGTGCCAGTAGTATGTCGGGGAGACAGCCCCAGCATTTT.

The chain uses TRBV18 and TRBJ2-5, with 9 bases lining up with TRBD2. Germline CDR1 reads KGHSH; CDR2 reads LQKENI. V gave up 1 base and J gave up 4 bases; unmatched junction bases: 4. This CDR3 contains 15 residues. CDR3 sequence reads: CASSPRGRAGETQYF. In nucleotides, the CDR3 is TGTGCCAGCTCACCACGCGGGAGGGCCGGAGAGACCCAGTACTTC.

CDR3 sequence (DNA): TGCGCCAGTGCAACCAGGGGGCTGGACGAGCAGTACTTC. Translating it yields CASATRGLDEQYF. V is TRBV5-1 and J is TRBJ2-7; 8 bases are shared with TRBD1. The CDR3 has 13 residues. CDR1 and CDR2 (germline): SGHRS, YFSETQ. V was pared by 8 bases and J by 5 bases, with 9 bases of the junction left unmatched. Full variable domain (rest looked up from reference TRBV5-1 and TRBJ2-7): KAGVTQTPRYLIKTRGQQVTLSCSPISGHRSVSWYQQTPGQGLQFLFEYFSETQRNKGNFPGRFSGRQFSNSRSEMNVSTLELGDSALYLCASATRGLDEQYFGPGTRLTVT.

The chain links TRBV25-1 to TRBJ1-6; D is undetermined. The germline V and J ends were trimmed by 7 bases and 5 bases, with 9 bases remaining between them. This CDR3 spans 13 amino acids. Germline CDR1 MGHDK, CDR2 SYGVNS. CDR3 coding DNA: TGTGCCAGCAAGTCGGTTAATAATTCACCCCTCCACTTT. Translated, it gives CASKSVNNSPLHF.

The chain joins TRBV2 to TRBJ2-7; D uncertain. V lost 6 bases and J lost 4, with 10 bases in between. CDR1 and CDR2 (germline): SNHLY, FYNNEI. The CDR3 consists of 12 residues. The CDR3 DNA follows: TGTGCCAGCAGGCCCTCTGGGTACGAGCAGTACTTC. Encoded protein: CASRPSGYEQYF.

The genes are TRBV23-1 and TRBJ2-1; TRBD1 aligns across 9 bases. Being an ORF, TRBV23-1 has a function that is uncertain. The ends lost 9 bases at V and 4 bases at J; junction bases unmatched: 10. The CDR3 contains 15 residues. The CDR3 bases are TGCGCCAGTCTCAACCGGGACAGGGTTTACAATGAGCAGTTCTTC. As protein: CASLNRDRVYNEQFF.

V is TRBV19 and J is TRBJ1-3; no reliable D call. Looked up from germline, CDR1 is LNHDA and CDR2 is SQIVND (reference sequence). V was pared by 3 bases and J by 4 bases, with 13 bases between. This CDR3 is built from 15 residues. The CDR3: CASSIEGSTGNTIYF. The CDR3, as DNA: TGTGCCAGTAGTATTGAAGGCAGCACAGGAAACACCATATATTTT.